This T cell receptor beta chain was profiled in a study of cytotoxic CD8 clonotypes in ibrutinib-treated CLL. Overall study results and limits: Higher clonality was seen at ibrutinib response and a return toward baseline at progression. Under treatment, the uncommon public clonotypes either contracted or remained stable. Sustained-remission and progressing patients diverged in sampling times.

Produced via immunoSEQ multiplex PCR; TCRdb's table is partial and in-frame only. The table shows approximately 320,000 clones, with 67% occurring only once. Germline V gene data show CDR1 as LNHDA and CDR2 as SQIVND (reference sequence). V dropped 3 bases and J dropped 2; count of bases not matched to a gene: 4. This CDR3 has 14 residues. This clone was counted a few times. Its matching antigen is unknown. The sequencing here drew on PBMCs, taken after 36 months of ibrutinib treatment. The clonotype was recovered from a human donor with chronic lymphocytic leukemia. The chain combines TRBV19 with TRBJ2-7, with 7 bases aligning to TRBD2. The CDR3 sequence: CASSIREATYEQYF. CDR3 nucleotide sequence: TGTGCCAGTAGTATCCGGGAGGCCACCTACGAGCAGTACTTC. Full variable domain (rest looked up from reference TRBV19 and TRBJ2-7): DGGITQSPKYLFRKEGQNVTLSCEQNLNHDAMYWYRQDPGQGLRLIYYSQIVNDFQKGDIAEGYSVSREKKESFPLTVTSAQKNPTAFYLCASSIREATYEQYFGPGTRLTVT.